What follows are 32 T cell receptor beta chains derived from one specimen sequenced in a study of metastatic and nonmetastatic thyroid tumors. With MiXCR, TCRdb reprocessed the PCR reads. The data show approximately 8,200 clones, with roughly 27% seen just once and around 20% held by the top ten. Thyroid surgery was performed in patients who had received no treatment beforehand. Sequenced: adjacent normal tissue. The receptor source for this set is a female donor with papillary thyroid cancer or a benign thyroid nodule (not recorded which). Some clones in this sample may be carry-over from other donors' samples.

This clone showed up many times. The chain recombines TRBV16 with TRBJ2-1; 14 nucleotides align to TRBD2. The V gene's germline CDR1 is KGHSY and CDR2 FQNENV. This CDR3 contains 17 residues. The ends lost 0 bases at V and 15 bases at J; junction bases unmatched: 13. CDR3 bases: TGTGCCAGCAGCCAATCATCTCCCGGGACTAGCGGGAGCCGGCCGTTCTTC. Translating gives CASSQSSPGTSGSRPFF.

By sample share, this clone is medium-sized. The rearrangement uses TRBV2 and TRBJ1-5; 8 nucleotides align to TRBD1. This CDR3 region has 15 residues. J was trimmed by 3 bases and V by 8 bases; bases with no gene match: 9. In germline, CDR1 is SNHLY, CDR2 FYNNEI. The CDR3 nucleotides read TGTGCCAGCGAAGACAGGGGCCCTTCCAATCAGCCCCAGCATTTT. It specifies CASEDRGPSNQPQHF.

In this sample, this clone turned up many times. The chain carries TRBV20-1 and TRBJ2-7; D not resolved. The CDR3 extends over 14 amino acids. V lost 5 bases and J lost 3, with 17 bases in between. The germline V gene has CDR1 DFQATT and CDR2 SNEGSKA (reference sequence). The CDR3 loop reads CSAHRATKNYEQYF. Written as DNA, the CDR3 is TGCAGTGCTCATAGGGCAACCAAAAACTACGAGCAGTACTTC.

This clone has more than one count but fewer than ten. This chain connects TRBV28 to TRBJ2-7; D gene uncertain. Trimming removed 5 bases at V and 4 bases at J, with 9 bases between. CDR1 is MDHEN, CDR2 SYDVKM, per germline. The CDR3 spans 12 residues. CDR3: CASSANYYEQYF. The CDR3 bases are TGTGCCAGCAGTGCCAATTATTACGAGCAGTACTTC.

This clone is judged medium-sized. The J gene is TRBJ1-1, the V gene TRBV12-3 or TRBV12-4; no definite D call. The CDR3 sequence is 13 residues long. Trimming pared 3 bases from V and 6 bases from J, leaving 11 bases between. CDR3 nucleotides: TGTGCCAGCAGTTTGGGTGGCTACGCTGAAGCTTTCTTT. Amino acids: CASSLGGYAEAFF.

V gene TRBV20-1 combines with J gene TRBJ2-7; 10 bases are a match to TRBD2. The J call may be faulty, since TRBJ2-1 better matches the DNA end. From germline, CDR1 is DFQATT and CDR2 SNEGSKA (reference sequence). The CDR3 is made up of 15 amino acids. The CDR3, as DNA: TGCAGTGTTGTACCAGCGGGAGGGAGCGTCAATGAGCAGTTCTTC. Translating it yields CSVVPAGGSVNEQFF.

At least ten counts were recorded for this clone. The J gene is TRBJ2-3, the V gene TRBV20-1, with a weak D call TRBD2 (6 bases). Looked up from germline, CDR1 is DFQATT and CDR2 is SNEGSKA (reference sequence). V lost 3 bases and J lost 4, with 17 bases in between. This CDR3 is built from 15 residues. The CDR3 here is CSAREPGAPADTQYF. The CDR3 region has the DNA TGCAGTGCTAGGGAACCGGGAGCGCCGGCAGATACGCAGTATTTT.

This clone is deemed large. The sample holds other DNA sequences that translate to the same CDR3. The chain links TRBV6-1 to TRBJ1-2; possible D gene TRBD1, 5 bases. The CDR3 runs to 13 residues. The ends were cut back, 8 bases at V and 0 bases at J, with 10 bases in the middle. Germline V gene lookup returns CDR1 MNHNS and CDR2 SASEGT. This CDR3 reads CASGPGPNYGYTF. DNA of the CDR3: TGTGCCAGCGGGCCGGGGCCTAACTATGGCTACACCTTC.

CDR3 in DNA: TGTGCCAGCTCACCAGTAGGAAGGAGCTACGAGCAGTACTTC. Translation: CASSPVGRSYEQYF. This sequence joins TRBV18 and TRBJ2-7; D gene ambiguous. CDR3 length: 14 amino acids. Trimming pared 2 bases from V and 3 bases from J, leaving 11 bases between. Germline CDR1 reads KGHSH; CDR2 reads LQKENI. Using reference TRBV18 and TRBJ2-7 for the parts outside the CDR3, the full variable domain is NAGVMQNPRHLVRRRGQEARLRCSPMKGHSHVYWYRQLPEEGLKFMVYLQKENIIDESGMPKERFSAEFPKEGPSILRIQQVVRGDSAAYFCASSPVGRSYEQYFGPGTRLTVT.

This clone was detected many times. In DNA, the CDR3 is TGCAGCGCTAGACTAGCGGGGTACAATGAGCAGTTCTTC. This gives the protein CSARLAGYNEQFF. The chain carries TRBV29-1 and TRBJ2-1; TRBD2 agrees at 11 bases. This CDR3 spans 13 amino acids. Trimming cost V 7 bases and J 4 bases; bases outside gene matches: 3. From germline, CDR1 is SQVTM and CDR2 ANQGSEA.

A few counts support this clone. The chain employs TRBV5-1 and TRBJ1-4, with D unclear. The length of the CDR3 is 14 residues. Germline V gene sequence: CDR1 SGHRS, CDR2 YFSETQ. V was shortened by 0 bases and J by 8 bases, with 11 bases between the two germline ends. This chain's CDR3 is CASSLGRSREKLFF. The DNA of the CDR3 is TGCGCCAGCAGCTTGGGGCGCAGTCGAGAAAAACTGTTTTTT.

This clone is large. The rearrangement uses TRBV6-1 and TRBJ1-1; 7 bases match TRBD1. Germline V lookup: CDR1 MNHNS, CDR2 SASEGT. The trim removed 7 bases at V and 6 bases at J, leaving 8 bases unmatched. The CDR3 length is 13 residues. In DNA, the CDR3 is TGTGCCAGCACCATAACAGGGGTGGCTGAAGCTTTCTTT. Translation: CASTITGVAEAFF.

This clone was seen repeatedly, ten times or more. In DNA form, the CDR3 reads TGTGCCAGCAGCTTGGGGGGGAACACTGAAGCTTTCTTT. Translated: CASSLGGNTEAFF. This chain joins TRBV5-6 and TRBJ1-1, with D unclear. The CDR3 length is 13 residues. Trimming removed 0 bases at V and 1 base at J, with 4 bases between. From germline, CDR1 is SGHDT and CDR2 YYEEEE.

This clone came up a few times. The V call is TRBV27, the J call TRBJ1-3, with a possible D match to TRBD1 (5 bases). Germline CDR1 reads MNHEY; CDR2 reads SMNVEV (reference sequence). This CDR3 comprises 14 residues. Between the trimmed V and J ends, which lost 2 bases and 6 bases, there was a span of 11 bases. CDR3 protein: CASSLSGAANTIYF. The CDR3 DNA sequence: TGTGCCAGCAGTTTAAGTGGGGCCGCAAACACCATATATTTT.

Only a few counts were recorded for this clone. The rearrangement joins TRBV6-1 to TRBJ2-1; 9 nucleotides align to TRBD2. The CDR3 loop spans 15 amino acids. CDR1 is MNHNS, CDR2 SASEGT, per germline. V lost 8 bases and J lost 3; bases outside the gene matches: 8. The DNA of the CDR3 is TGTGCCAGCGGGCCGGGGACTAGCAGCTACAATGAGCAGTTCTTC. This gives the protein CASGPGTSSYNEQFF.

This chain connects TRBV28 to TRBJ2-7; 7 nucleotides agree with TRBD2. V shed 6 bases and J 3 bases; nucleotides not matched to a gene: 11. The CDR3 covers 15 residues. From germline, CDR1 is MDHEN and CDR2 SYDVKM. The CDR3 loop is CASRPGGGERYEQYF. The CDR3 coding sequence is TGTGCCAGCAGACCGGGCGGGGGAGAGCGCTACGAGCAGTACTTC.

This chain connects TRBV6-2 or TRBV6-3 to TRBJ2-2; D call uncertain. Germline values: CDR1 MNHEY, CDR2 SVGEGT. The V end lost 0 bases, the J end lost 3 bases, and 8 bases lay between the germline ends. The CDR3 loop spans 15 amino acids. CDR3 coding DNA: TGTGCCAGCAGTTACTCCGGGCCATACACCGGGGAGCTGTTTTTT. It codes for CASSYSGPYTGELFF.

The rearrangement links TRBV5-1 to TRBJ1-1; D unclear. V lost 0 bases and J 3 bases, leaving 12 bases between the germline ends. In germline, CDR1 is SGHRS, CDR2 YFSETQ. The CDR3 has 15 amino acids. The CDR3 DNA reads as TGCGCCAGCAGCTTGGATCTGGGAGTTGACACTGAAGCTTTCTTT. Amino acids: CASSLDLGVDTEAFF.

The chain couples TRBV5-1 to TRBJ2-1, with D maybe TRBD2 (5 bases). The CDR3 contains 15 residues. V dropped 1 base and J dropped 3 bases, with 11 bases sitting between them. Germline V gene lookup returns CDR1 SGHRS and CDR2 YFSETQ. The CDR3, as DNA: TGCGCCAGCAGCTTGCCAGGAGGAGACTACAATGAGCAGTTCTTC. Translating gives CASSLPGGDYNEQFF.

Concerning this clone itself: A read error may produce the germline difference seen at one junction end. The V and J genes are TRBV5-1 and TRBJ1-1; a possible D gene is TRBD1 (6 bases). The CDR3 has 16 amino acids. CDR1 is SGHRS, CDR2 YFSETQ, per germline. CDR3 nucleotides: TGCGCCAGCAGCTTGGCCGGGACATGGGTGGGCACTGGAGCTTTCTTT. Residues: CASSLAGTWVGTGAFF. Combining the CDR3 with reference TRBV5-1 and TRBJ1-1 gives the whole variable domain KAGVTQTPRYLIKTRGQQVTLSCSPISGHRSVSWYQQTPGQGLQFLFEYFSETQRNKGNFPGRFSGRQFSNSRSEMNVSTLELGDSALYLCASSLAGTWVGTGAFFGQGTRLTVV.

Note on this clone: The junction differs from germline at one of its ends, possibly a read error. The chain is built from TRBV6-1 and TRBJ2-7; TRBD1 might be the D (6 bases). Germline assignment: CDR1 MNHNS and CDR2 SASEGT. The CDR3 sequence is 16 residues long. The DNA for the CDR3 is TGTGCCTGCAGCCCCAGGCCCCCGGGACATAAAACCGAGCAGTACTTC. This translates into CACSPRPPGHKTEQYF.

This clone showed up many times. The V call is TRBV29-1, the J call TRBJ2-3, with 13 bases lining up with TRBD2. The V and J ends lost 1 base and 5 bases, in that order; junction bases with no gene match: 3. Per germline, CDR1 SQVTM and CDR2 ANQGSEA. CDR3 length: 15 residues. In nucleotides, the CDR3 is TGCAGCGTTGAAGGACTAGCGGGAGGTCAAGATACGCAGTATTTT. This encodes CSVEGLAGGQDTQYF.

This clone showed up many times. This chain links TRBV19 with TRBJ2-1; D perhaps matches TRBD1 (5 bases). V lost 2 bases and J 5 bases, leaving 10 bases between the germline ends. Looked up from germline, CDR1 is LNHDA and CDR2 is SQIVND (reference sequence). The CDR3 loop spans 14 amino acids. CDR3 nucleotide sequence: TGTGCCAGTAGTATAATCACAGGTGACAATGAGCAGTTCTTC. Its translation is CASSIITGDNEQFF.

This clone is medium-sized. The chain recombines TRBV12-5 with TRBJ2-2, with D possibly being TRBD2 (7 bases). CDR3 length: 15 amino acids. Trimming took 4 bases from V and 4 from J, leaving 13 bases between them. CDR1 and CDR2 (germline): LGHNT, FRNRAP. CDR3 bases: TGTGCTAGTGGTTGGGGGGGCCTGGGCACCGGGGAGCTGTTTTTT. Translated: CASGWGGLGTGELFF.

This clone is medium-sized (0.01 to 0.1%). The CDR3 here is CASSMQAKQPQHF. The DNA of the CDR3 is TGTGCCAGTAGTATGCAGGCAAAGCAACCCCAGCATTTT. The gene calls are TRBV19 and TRBJ1-5; the D is unclear. Germline V gene lookup returns CDR1 LNHDA and CDR2 SQIVND (reference sequence). CDR3 length equals 13 residues. Trimming removed 3 bases from V and 10 bases from J, with 13 bases in between.

This clone is judged medium-sized. The V call is TRBV11-2, the J call TRBJ2-2; D gene unclear. There are 13 residues in the CDR3. Looked up from germline, CDR1 is SGHAT and CDR2 is FQNNGV. Trimming cost V 0 bases and J 4 bases, with 3 bases left between them. The CDR3 DNA follows: TGTGCCAGCAGCTTAGATGGCACCGGGGAGCTGTTTTTT. As protein: CASSLDGTGELFF.

This clone is labeled as medium-sized. The chain links TRBV2 to TRBJ2-7; a weak D match, TRBD2 (5 bases). Germline V gene lookup returns CDR1 SNHLY and CDR2 FYNNEI. The V and J ends lost 4 bases and 3 bases respectively, with 13 bases between them. There are 14 residues in the CDR3. The CDR3 loop is CASSVRVSSYEQYF. The CDR3, as DNA: TGTGCCAGCAGTGTGAGGGTCTCGAGCTACGAGCAGTACTTC.

This clone has ten or more counts. J is TRBJ1-2 and V is TRBV18; 7 bases map to TRBD1. CDR3 length equals 15 residues. The V segment lost 3 bases and the J segment 5 bases; nucleotides outside the gene matches: 9. The germline V gene encodes CDR1 KGHSH and CDR2 LQKENI. The chain's CDR3 is CASSPNRDSTYGYTF. CDR3 sequence (DNA): TGTGCCAGCTCACCCAACCGGGACAGCACTTATGGCTACACCTTC.

By sample share, this clone is large. The gene calls are TRBV6-5 and TRBJ1-2; possibly TRBD1 for D (5 bases). The CDR3 runs to 13 residues. Trimming removed 0 bases at V and 8 bases at J, with 10 bases between. Germline CDR1 and CDR2: MNHEY and SVGAGI. In DNA form, the CDR3 reads TGTGCCAGCAGTTACTCAGGGGTGGAGGGCTACACCTTC. Amino acid sequence: CASSYSGVEGYTF.

This chain connects TRBV5-1 to TRBJ1-1; D gene uncertain. There are 15 residues in the CDR3. CDR1 is SGHRS and CDR2 is YFSETQ in the germline V gene. V was shortened by 0 bases and J by 1 base, with 10 bases between the two germline ends. The CDR3 loop is CASSLDFTPNTEAFF. As DNA, the CDR3 is TGCGCCAGCAGCTTGGACTTTACTCCGAACACTGAAGCTTTCTTT.

This clone was seen only a few times. The chain is built from TRBV6-4 and TRBJ1-1; D is unclear. Trimming stripped 0 bases from V and 5 bases from J, with 7 bases between. This CDR3 contains 13 residues. The germline V gene encodes CDR1 MRHNA and CDR2 SNTAGT. CDR3 in amino acids: CASSDSSITEAFF. In nucleotides, the CDR3 is TGTGCCAGCAGTGACTCTAGTATTACTGAAGCTTTCTTT.

By sample share, this clone is medium-sized. CDR3 in amino acids: CSVTRTDNYGYTF. CDR3 DNA: TGCAGCGTTACAAGGACGGATAACTATGGCTACACCTTC. The chain combines TRBV29-1 with TRBJ1-2; D unclear. CDR1 and CDR2 (germline): SQVTM, ANQGSEA. There are 13 residues in the CDR3. Deletions cut 5 bases from V and 1 base from J, with 11 bases between.